The next 17 T cell receptor beta chains were all read from a single sample in a study of T cell changes during pregnancy in multiple sclerosis. Profiling relied on immunoSEQ multiplex PCR, and the TCRdb table lists in-frame clones only, not all of them. The sample comprises 35,000 to 45,000 clones, roughly 90% of which are singletons, and 4.1% rests with the top ten. The specimen comprised CD8+ T cells from peripheral blood mononuclear cells, sampled in the first trimester of pregnancy. The receptors were sampled from a female donor with multiple sclerosis, enrolled in a pregnancy study.

The V call is TRBV4-1, the J call TRBJ2-1; the match to TRBD2 covers 9 bases. Germline V gene data show CDR1 as MGHRA and CDR2 as YSYEKL. This CDR3 has 20 amino acids. Trimming took 4 bases from V and 2 from J; bases not matched to a gene: 18. DNA of the CDR3: TGCGCCAGCAGCCCAGCCCCCGAGCGGGGGGTTCTGTGGGCCTACAATGAGCAGTTCTTC. This gives the protein CASSPAPERGVLWAYNEQFF.

Remarks on this clone: At one of its ends the junction is not consistent with the germline gene, which may arise from a read error. The CDR3 nucleotides read TGTGCCAGCAGCTTTGGCGGGGGAGGTGAAAAACTGTTTTTT. The encoded protein is CASSFGGGGEKLFF. The genes are TRBV5-1 and TRBJ1-4; weak D call: TRBD1 (5 bases). Germline assignment: CDR1 SGHRS and CDR2 YFSETQ. CDR3 length: 14 residues.

The chain employs TRBV4-1 and TRBJ2-5; the match to TRBD2 covers 12 bases. This CDR3 comprises 17 residues. The J segment lost 7 bases and the V segment lost 2 bases, leaving 11 bases of the junction unmatched. CDR1 is MGHRA and CDR2 is YSYEKL in the germline V gene. In DNA form, the CDR3 reads TGCGCCAGCAGCCAATATCTGACTAGCGGGGGAGATGGGACCCAGTACTTC. Encoded protein: CASSQYLTSGGDGTQYF.

This chain links TRBV27 with TRBJ2-7, with 9 nucleotides matching TRBD2. CDR1 is MNHEY, CDR2 SMNVEV, per germline (reference sequence). This CDR3 region has 17 residues. Unmatched junction bases numbered 10, after V lost 2 bases and J lost 2 bases. The CDR3 loop reads CASSLLLPAGGAYEQYF. The DNA of the CDR3 is TGTGCCAGCAGTTTACTACTCCCCGCGGGGGGGGCCTACGAGCAGTACTTC.

The rearrangement joins TRBV4-3 to TRBJ2-2; TRBD1 agrees at 10 bases. With V trimmed by 5 bases and J by 0 bases, 6 bases remained unmatched. Germline V gene sequence: CDR1 LGHNA, CDR2 YSLEER. There are 17 residues in the CDR3. CDR3 in DNA: TGCGCCAGCAGCGGCCTCGGACAGGGGGCGAACACCGGGGAGCTGTTTTTT. Translated, it gives CASSGLGQGANTGELFF.

In its sample, this clone was seen a few times. The chain employs TRBV6-1 and TRBJ2-7, with D tentatively TRBD1 (5 bases). Trimming pared 0 bases from V and 6 bases from J, leaving 12 bases between. There are 14 residues in the CDR3. The germline V gene has CDR1 MNHNS and CDR2 SASEGT. CDR3 nucleotide sequence: TGTGCCAGCAGTGAAGCCTGGGGCGGCGGCGAGCAGTACTTC. It specifies CASSEAWGGGEQYF.

The chain recombines TRBV11-2 with TRBJ1-2; TRBD1 might be the D (5 bases). The CDR3 has 12 amino acids. V was trimmed by 6 bases and J by 8 bases, leaving 13 bases between them. Germline CDR1 is SGHAT and CDR2 is FQNNGV. The CDR3 region has the DNA TGTGCCAGCAGACCCGGGACTAAGGGCTACACCTTC. Protein sequence: CASRPGTKGYTF.

The chain recombines TRBV29-1 with TRBJ2-5, with 8 bases matching TRBD2. The CDR3 covers 13 residues. V was pared by 8 bases and J by 5 bases, with 10 bases of the junction left unmatched. Germline V gene data show CDR1 as SQVTM and CDR2 as ANQGSEA. The CDR3 here is CSSPGGPGETQYF. For the CDR3, the DNA is TGCAGCTCCCCGGGGGGGCCCGGGGAGACCCAGTACTTC. The whole variable domain, filled in from reference TRBV29-1 and TRBJ2-5, reads SAVISQKPSRDICQRGTSLTIQCQVDSQVTMMFWYRQQPGQSLTLIATANQGSEATYESGFVIDKFPISRPNLTFSTLTVSNMSPEDSSIYLCSSPGGPGETQYFGPGTRLLVL.

The chain couples TRBV27 to TRBJ1-1, with TRBD1 as a possible D gene (6 bases). This CDR3 has 14 residues. Germline lookup yields CDR1 MNHEY and CDR2 SMNVEV (reference sequence). V dropped 6 bases and J dropped 0 bases, with 11 bases sitting between them. CDR3: CASSGTRMNTEAFF. In nucleotides, the CDR3 is TGTGCCAGCAGCGGGACAAGGATGAACACTGAAGCTTTCTTT.

The genes are TRBV5-4 and TRBJ2-7, with D tentatively TRBD1 (6 bases). Germline CDR1 and CDR2: SGHNT and YYREEE (reference sequence). The CDR3 contains 15 residues. V was cut by 4 bases and J by 1 base, with 15 bases left in between. In nucleotides, the CDR3 is TGTGCCAGCAGCACGGACAGTTACCAATCCTACGAGCAGTACTTC. Amino acids: CASSTDSYQSYEQYF.

The chain joins TRBV7-6 to TRBJ2-5, with 7 bases matching TRBD1. Unmatched junction bases numbered 7, after V lost 1 base and J lost 5 bases. CDR1 and CDR2 from the germline V gene are SGHVS and FNYEAQ. This CDR3 region has 15 residues. The chain's CDR3 is CASSLGGGQVETQYF. The DNA of the CDR3 is TGTGCCAGCAGCTTAGGGGGTGGACAGGTGGAGACCCAGTACTTC.

This chain connects TRBV7-9 to TRBJ2-7; a weak D match, TRBD2 (5 bases). Trimming stripped 5 bases from V and 0 bases from J, with 11 bases between. This CDR3 region has 14 residues. Germline V lookup: CDR1 SEHNR, CDR2 FQNEAQ (reference sequence). CDR3 amino acids: CASSPSGGSYEQYF. In nucleotides, the CDR3 is TGTGCCAGCAGCCCTTCCGGAGGCTCCTACGAGCAGTACTTC. The whole variable domain, remainder taken from reference TRBV7-9 and TRBJ2-7, is DTGVSQNPRHKITKRGQNVTFRCDPISEHNRLYWYRQTLGQGPEFLTYFQNEAQLEKSRLLSDRFSAERPKGSFSTLEIQRTEQGDSAMYLCASSPSGGSYEQYFGPGTRLTVT.

This chain uses TRBV6-5 with TRBJ1-1; no definite D call. The ends were cut back, 6 bases at V and 0 bases at J, with 11 bases in the middle. The CDR3 extends over 14 amino acids. In germline, CDR1 is MNHEY, CDR2 SVGAGI. The CDR3 sequence: CASRQSGMNTEAFF. The CDR3 DNA is TGTGCCAGCAGGCAGTCGGGGATGAACACTGAAGCTTTCTTT.

The CDR3 sequence: CASSEVSGANTGELFF. CDR3 DNA sequence: TGTGCCAGCAGTGAAGTCTCAGGCGCGAACACCGGGGAGCTGTTTTTT. V and J are TRBV2 and TRBJ2-2; no definite D call. The V gene's germline CDR1 is SNHLY and CDR2 FYNNEI. This CDR3 comprises 16 residues. V was cut by 1 base and J by 0 bases, with 9 bases left in between. Full variable domain (missing parts from reference TRBV2 and TRBJ2-2): EPEVTQTPSHQVTQMGQEVILRCVPISNHLYFYWYRQILGQKVEFLVSFYNNEISEKSEIFDDQFSVERPDGSNFTLKIRSTKLEDSAMYFCASSEVSGANTGELFFGEGSRLTVL.

The CDR3 reads CASTPDRGFSQAFF. The CDR3 nucleotides read TGTGCCAGCACCCCGGACAGGGGGTTCTCTCAAGCTTTCTTT. This chain uses TRBV2 with TRBJ1-1, with TRBD1 matching over 10 bases. The V gene end was trimmed by 7 bases and the J gene end by 9 bases; junction bases not matched to a gene: 11. There are 14 residues in the CDR3. Germline CDR1 reads SNHLY; CDR2 reads FYNNEI.

The chain recombines TRBV13 with TRBJ2-7, with 12 bases fitting TRBD1. CDR3 length: 18 amino acids. The germline gives CDR1 PRHDT, CDR2 FYEKMQ (reference sequence). J lost 7 bases, V lost 4 bases, and 17 bases had no gene match. The CDR3 nucleotides read TGTGCCAGCAGCTCCACCGAAGTTGCGGGACAGGGGGCCGAGGAGCAGTACTTC. Translating it yields CASSSTEVAGQGAEEQYF.

The chain carries TRBV6-4 and TRBJ1-4; 8 bases map to TRBD1. The CDR3 loop spans 15 amino acids. Germline V gene lookup returns CDR1 MRHNA and CDR2 SNTAGT. Trimming at V came to 6 bases and at J to 6 bases, leaving 9 bases not matched to a gene. CDR3 loop: CASRVGADRDEKLFF. The CDR3 region has the DNA TGTGCCAGCAGAGTGGGGGCGGACAGGGATGAAAAACTGTTTTTT.